This TCR beta chain was documented in a study of blood T cell repertoires in COVID-19. On the study more broadly: The origin of the acute and convalescent COVID-19 samples was the United States, Italy and Spain.

V shed 3 bases and J shed 4 bases, with 21 bases lying between them. The CDR3 runs 17 residues. Per germline, CDR1 SGHAT and CDR2 FQNNGV. Sequencing used immunoSEQ multiplex PCR; TCRdb keeps in-frame clones, though not all of them. The sample yields some 400,000 clones, approximately 92% seen once. This clone was seen only a few times. The material sequenced was PBMCs or T cells enriched from blood (not recorded which). The chain joins TRBV11-2 to TRBJ1-2; perhaps TRBD1 as D (6 bases). The receptor comes from a man aged 25-45 years who had recovered from COVID-19. The DNA of the CDR3 is TGTGCCAGCAGCTTCGATAGGACAGCAACTCGTGGCTATGGCTACACCTTC. This encodes CASSFDRTATRGYGYTF.